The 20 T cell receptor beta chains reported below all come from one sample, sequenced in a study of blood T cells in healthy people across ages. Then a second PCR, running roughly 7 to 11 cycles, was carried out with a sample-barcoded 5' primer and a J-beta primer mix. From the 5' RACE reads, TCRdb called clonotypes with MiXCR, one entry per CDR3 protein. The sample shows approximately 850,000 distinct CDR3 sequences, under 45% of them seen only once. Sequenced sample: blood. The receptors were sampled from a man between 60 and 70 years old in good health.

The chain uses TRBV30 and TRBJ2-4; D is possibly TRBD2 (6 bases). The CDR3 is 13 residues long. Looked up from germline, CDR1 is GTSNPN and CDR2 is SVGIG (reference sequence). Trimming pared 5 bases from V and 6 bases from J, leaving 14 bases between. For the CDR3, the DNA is TGTGCCTGGGGGGCGGGGCAGGGAAACATTCAGTACTTC. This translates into CAWGAGQGNIQYF.

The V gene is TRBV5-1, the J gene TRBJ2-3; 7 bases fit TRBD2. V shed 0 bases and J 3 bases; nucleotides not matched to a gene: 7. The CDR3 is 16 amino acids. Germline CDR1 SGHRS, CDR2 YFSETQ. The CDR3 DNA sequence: TGCGCCAGCAGCTTGGCCCCAGCGGGGATAACAGATACGCAGTATTTT. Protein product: CASSLAPAGITDTQYF.

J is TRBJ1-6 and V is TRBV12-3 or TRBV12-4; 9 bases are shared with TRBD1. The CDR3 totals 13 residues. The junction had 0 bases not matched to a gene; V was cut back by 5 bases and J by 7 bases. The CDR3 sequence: CASSGTGNSPLHF. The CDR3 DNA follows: TGTGCCAGCAGTGGGACAGGGAATTCACCCCTCCACTTT.

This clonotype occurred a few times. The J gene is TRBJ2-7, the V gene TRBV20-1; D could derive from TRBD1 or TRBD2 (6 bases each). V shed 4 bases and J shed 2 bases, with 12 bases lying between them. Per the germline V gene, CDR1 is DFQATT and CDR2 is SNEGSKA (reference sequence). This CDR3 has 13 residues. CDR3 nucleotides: TGCAGTGCTAACTATAGGGGGGCCTACGAGCAGTACTTC. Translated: CSANYRGAYEQYF.

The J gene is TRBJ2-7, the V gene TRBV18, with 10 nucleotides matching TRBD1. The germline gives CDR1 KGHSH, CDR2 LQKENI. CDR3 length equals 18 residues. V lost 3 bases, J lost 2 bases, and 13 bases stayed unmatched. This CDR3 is CASSPNPPRTGGTYEQYF. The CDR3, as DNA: TGTGCCAGCTCACCGAATCCCCCTCGGACAGGGGGGACCTACGAGCAGTACTTC.

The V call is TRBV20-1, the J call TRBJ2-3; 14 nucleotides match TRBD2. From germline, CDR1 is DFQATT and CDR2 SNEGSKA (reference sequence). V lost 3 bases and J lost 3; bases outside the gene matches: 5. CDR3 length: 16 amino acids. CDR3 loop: CSASRTSGGWTDTQYF. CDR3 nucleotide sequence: TGCAGTGCTAGTCGGACTAGCGGGGGGTGGACAGATACGCAGTATTTT.

In DNA, the CDR3 is TGTGCCAGCAGACCGTCCGGGACAGGGGACAATGAGCAGTTCTTC. Its translation is CASRPSGTGDNEQFF. The chain is built from TRBV6-5 and TRBJ2-1; 10 positions match TRBD1. The J segment lost 5 bases and the V segment lost 6 bases, leaving 7 bases of the junction unmatched. Germline assignment: CDR1 MNHEY and CDR2 SVGAGI. CDR3 length: 15 amino acids.

The CDR3 coding sequence is TGTGCCAGCAGCTTAGCGCTGGGCGGGGGGTGTGATGAGCAGTTCTTC. Its translation: CASSLALGGGCDEQFF. The rearrangement links TRBV7-2 to TRBJ2-1; 8 bases map to TRBD2. V was clipped by 0 bases and J by 8 bases; unmatched bases: 9. The CDR3 runs 16 residues. Germline V lookup: CDR1 SGHTA, CDR2 FQGNSA.

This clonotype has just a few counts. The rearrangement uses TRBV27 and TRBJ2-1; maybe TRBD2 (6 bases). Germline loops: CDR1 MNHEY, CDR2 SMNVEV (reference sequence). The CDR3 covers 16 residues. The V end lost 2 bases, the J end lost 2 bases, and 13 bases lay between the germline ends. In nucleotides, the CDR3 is TGTGCCAGCAGTTTACCCTCAGGGACTCCCTACAATGAGCAGTTCTTC. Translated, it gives CASSLPSGTPYNEQFF.

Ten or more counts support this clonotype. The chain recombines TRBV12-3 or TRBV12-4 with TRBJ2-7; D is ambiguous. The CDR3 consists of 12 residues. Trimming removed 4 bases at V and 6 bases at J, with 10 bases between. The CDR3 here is CASSSMRIEQYF. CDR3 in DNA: TGTGCCAGCAGTTCTATGAGGATCGAGCAGTACTTC.

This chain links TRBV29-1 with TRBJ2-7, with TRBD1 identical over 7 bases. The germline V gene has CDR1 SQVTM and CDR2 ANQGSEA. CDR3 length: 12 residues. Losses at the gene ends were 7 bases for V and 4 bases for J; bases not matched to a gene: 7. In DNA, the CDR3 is TGCAGCGCCGACAGGGTGGGGTACGAGCAGTACTTC. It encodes CSADRVGYEQYF.

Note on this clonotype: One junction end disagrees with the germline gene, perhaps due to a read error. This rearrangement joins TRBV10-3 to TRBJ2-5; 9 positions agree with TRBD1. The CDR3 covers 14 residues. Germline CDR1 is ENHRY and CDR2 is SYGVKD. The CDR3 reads CVISGTGPQETQYF. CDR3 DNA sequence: TGTGTCATCAGTGGGACAGGGCCACAAGAGACCCAGTACTTC.

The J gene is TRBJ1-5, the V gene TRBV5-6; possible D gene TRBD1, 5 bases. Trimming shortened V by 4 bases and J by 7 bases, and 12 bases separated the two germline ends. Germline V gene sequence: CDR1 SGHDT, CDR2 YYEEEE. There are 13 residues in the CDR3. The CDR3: CASSDGRGQPQHF. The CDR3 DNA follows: TGTGCCAGCAGCGATGGGAGGGGCCAGCCCCAGCATTTT.

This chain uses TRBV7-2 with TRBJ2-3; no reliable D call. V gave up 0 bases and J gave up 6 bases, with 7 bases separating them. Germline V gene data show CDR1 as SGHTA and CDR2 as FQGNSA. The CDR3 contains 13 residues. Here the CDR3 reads CASSLALEDTQYF. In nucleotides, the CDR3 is TGTGCCAGCAGCTTAGCCCTAGAGGATACGCAGTATTTT.

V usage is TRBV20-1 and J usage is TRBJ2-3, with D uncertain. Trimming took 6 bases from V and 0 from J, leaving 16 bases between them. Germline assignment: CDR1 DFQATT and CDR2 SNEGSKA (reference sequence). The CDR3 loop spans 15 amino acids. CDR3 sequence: CSAIRLAFSTDTQYF. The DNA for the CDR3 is TGCAGTGCCATACGATTAGCCTTTAGCACAGATACGCAGTATTTT.

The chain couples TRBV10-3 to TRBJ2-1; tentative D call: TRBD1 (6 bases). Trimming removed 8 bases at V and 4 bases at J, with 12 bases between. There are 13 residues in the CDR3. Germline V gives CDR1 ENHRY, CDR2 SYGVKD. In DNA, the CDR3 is TGTGCCATCGGGTCTACAGGGTACAATGAGCAGTTCTTC. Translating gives CAIGSTGYNEQFF.

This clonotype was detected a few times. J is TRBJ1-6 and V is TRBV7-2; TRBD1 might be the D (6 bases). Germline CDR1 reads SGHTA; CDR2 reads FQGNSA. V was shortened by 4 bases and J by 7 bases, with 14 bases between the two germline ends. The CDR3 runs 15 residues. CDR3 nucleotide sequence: TGTGCCAGCAGCTATAACAGGGTTCGGAATTCACCCCTCCACTTT. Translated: CASSYNRVRNSPLHF. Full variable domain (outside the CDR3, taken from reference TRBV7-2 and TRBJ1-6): GAGVSQSPSNKVTEKGKDVELRCDPISGHTALYWYRQSLGQGLEFLIYFQGNSAPDKSGLPSDRFSAERTGGSVSTLTIQRTQQEDSAVYLCASSYNRVRNSPLHFGNGTRLTVT.

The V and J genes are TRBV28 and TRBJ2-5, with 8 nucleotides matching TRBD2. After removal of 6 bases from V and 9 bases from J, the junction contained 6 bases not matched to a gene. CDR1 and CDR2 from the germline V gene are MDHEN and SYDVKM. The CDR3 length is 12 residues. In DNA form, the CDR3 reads TGTGCCAGCAGCCCGGGGGGGAATCCCCAGTACTTC. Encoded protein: CASSPGGNPQYF.

The chain's CDR3 is CSGLTSESPYEQYF. The DNA of the CDR3 is TGCAGCGGACTGACTAGCGAGAGCCCCTACGAGCAGTACTTC. V gene TRBV29-1 combines with J gene TRBJ2-7; 8 bases fit TRBD2. The CDR3 has 14 residues. Germline assignment: CDR1 SQVTM and CDR2 ANQGSEA. The J segment lost 2 bases and the V segment lost 7 bases, leaving 10 bases of the junction unmatched.

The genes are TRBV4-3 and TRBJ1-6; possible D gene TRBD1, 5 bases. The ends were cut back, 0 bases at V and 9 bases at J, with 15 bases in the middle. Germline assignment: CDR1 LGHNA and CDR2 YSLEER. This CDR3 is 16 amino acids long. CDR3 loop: CASSQDGQGSASPLHF. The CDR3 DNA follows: TGCGCCAGCAGCCAAGATGGGCAGGGAAGTGCTTCACCCCTCCACTTT.